Below are 23 T cell receptor beta chains sequenced from a single sample in a study of cytomegalovirus exposure and HLA in healthy donors. Profiling relied on immunoSEQ multiplex PCR, and the TCRdb table lists in-frame clones only, not all of them. Here the sample spans more than 140,000 clones, about 89% being singletons. Sequenced: PBMCs. The receptors come from a woman under 30 in good health and CMV-seropositive.

In this sample, this clone turned up many times. CDR3 nucleotide sequence: TGTGCCAGCAGCAAGGGGACAGGCTACTCCTACGAGCAGTACTTC. Protein sequence: CASSKGTGYSYEQYF. V usage is TRBV9 and J usage is TRBJ2-7; TRBD1 agrees at 8 bases. The V gene end was trimmed by 4 bases and the J gene end by 0 bases; junction bases not matched to a gene: 6. The CDR3 spans 15 residues. The germline gives CDR1 SGDLS, CDR2 YYNGEE.

J is TRBJ1-3 and V is TRBV7-9; 9 bases are shared with TRBD1. Germline-derived CDR1 and CDR2 are SEHNR and FQNEAQ (reference sequence). With V trimmed by 5 bases and J by 0 bases, 5 bases remained unmatched. The CDR3 length is 16 residues. The CDR3: CASSTTGGLSGNTIYF. The CDR3 region has the DNA TGTGCCAGCAGCACAACAGGGGGCCTCTCTGGAAACACCATATATTTT.

J is TRBJ2-5 and V is TRBV6-5; 8 bases map to TRBD1. Looked up from germline, CDR1 is MNHEY and CDR2 is SVGAGI. The CDR3 has 15 residues. V gave up 2 bases and J gave up 1 base; unmatched junction bases: 3. CDR3 loop: CASSYGTGLQETQYF. In nucleotides, the CDR3 is TGTGCCAGCAGTTACGGGACAGGCCTCCAAGAGACCCAGTACTTC.

This clone was found a few times. The chain is built from TRBV19 and TRBJ2-1; no firm D call. In germline, CDR1 is LNHDA, CDR2 SQIVND (reference sequence). Trimming removed 3 bases at V and 6 bases at J, with 6 bases between. This CDR3 has 12 residues. The CDR3 loop reads CASSISSNEQFF. The CDR3 bases are TGTGCCAGTAGTATCTCTTCCAATGAGCAGTTCTTC.

This chain links TRBV5-1 with TRBJ2-7, with D possibly TRBD2 on 7 matching bases. With 1 base removed from V and 3 bases from J, the gap between germline ends came to 14 bases. CDR1 is SGHRS and CDR2 is YFSETQ in the germline V gene. This CDR3 comprises 15 residues. CDR3: CASSLTGRDFYEQYF. The CDR3 nucleotides read TGCGCCAGCAGCTTGACAGGGAGGGATTTCTACGAGCAGTACTTC.

V gene TRBV7-2 combines with J gene TRBJ2-7; weak D call: TRBD1 (6 bases). The CDR3 has 14 amino acids. V was pared by 1 base and J by 0 bases, with 7 bases between. Germline CDR1 reads SGHTA; CDR2 reads FQGNSA. CDR3 sequence: CASSLEQGSYEQYF. DNA for the CDR3: TGTGCCAGCAGCTTAGAACAGGGCTCCTACGAGCAGTACTTC.

The chain employs TRBV15 and TRBJ1-2, with D tentatively TRBD1 (5 bases). The CDR3 sequence is 13 residues long. Germline CDR1 LNHNV, CDR2 YYDKDF (reference sequence). Trimming stripped 7 bases from V and 2 bases from J, with 11 bases between. This chain's CDR3 is CATIRDYNYGYTF. The CDR3 DNA reads TGTGCCACCATCCGGGACTACAACTATGGCTACACCTTC.

The chain combines TRBV5-4 with TRBJ2-2; a possible D gene is TRBD2 (6 bases). The CDR3 extends over 17 amino acids. The ends were cut back, 2 bases at V and 4 bases at J, with 18 bases in the middle. CDR1 SGHNT and CDR2 YYREEE come from the germline V gene (reference sequence). The CDR3 coding sequence is TGTGCCAGCAGCTTAAACCTAGCGTTAGGAAGCACCGGGGAGCTGTTTTTT. Its translation: CASSLNLALGSTGELFF.

This clone was recorded once. The rearrangement joins TRBV4-1 to TRBJ2-3, with TRBD1 matching over 8 bases. The V and J ends lost 5 bases and 2 bases, in that order; junction bases with no gene match: 6. CDR1 and CDR2 from the germline V gene are MGHRA and YSYEKL. The length of the CDR3 is 15 residues. The CDR3: CASSYRGSSTDTQYF. The DNA of the CDR3 is TGCGCCAGCAGCTACAGGGGGAGTTCCACAGATACGCAGTATTTT.

This chain connects TRBV6-6 to TRBJ2-7, with 8 bases fitting TRBD2. V gave up 4 bases and J gave up 0 bases; unmatched junction bases: 8. Germline CDR1 MNHNY, CDR2 SVGAGI (reference sequence). This CDR3 has 16 amino acids. CDR3 in DNA: TGTGCCAGCAGTTCTCTCAGCGGGGGCACCTCCTACGAGCAGTACTTC. Translated: CASSSLSGGTSYEQYF.

This clone appeared once. This chain links TRBV6-5 with TRBJ2-7, with D possibly TRBD1 on 6 matching bases. Germline lookup yields CDR1 MNHEY and CDR2 SVGAGI. The length of the CDR3 is 16 residues. Between the trimmed V and J ends, which lost 4 bases and 3 bases, there was a span of 19 bases. CDR3 sequence reads: CASSSRQDDFLYEQYF. The CDR3 nucleotides read TGTGCCAGCAGTTCGCGACAGGACGATTTCCTCTACGAGCAGTACTTC.

The CDR3 spells CASSGRDSSGNTIYF. The CDR3 DNA reads TGTGCCAGCAGTGGAAGGGACAGCTCTGGAAACACCATATATTTT. This chain uses TRBV2 with TRBJ1-3, with 7 bases matching TRBD1. CDR1 and CDR2 from the germline V gene are SNHLY and FYNNEI. Trimming took 4 bases from V and 0 from J; bases not matched to a gene: 3. CDR3 length: 15 amino acids.

The chain couples TRBV10-3 to TRBJ2-1; 9 nucleotides line up with TRBD1. The germline V gene encodes CDR1 ENHRY and CDR2 SYGVKD. The CDR3 runs 14 residues. J was trimmed by 4 bases and V by 6 bases; bases with no gene match: 4. CDR3 loop: CAIRGTGRYNEQFF. The CDR3 DNA follows: TGTGCCATCAGGGGGACAGGGCGGTACAATGAGCAGTTCTTC.

The chain carries TRBV27 and TRBJ2-7; 13 nucleotides align to TRBD2. V shed 6 bases, J shed 5 bases, and the junction held 10 bases outside the gene matches. This CDR3 has 16 residues. Germline CDR1 reads MNHEY; CDR2 reads SMNVEV (reference sequence). Here the CDR3 reads CASSQYGLAGEHEQYF. The CDR3 nucleotides are TGTGCCAGCAGCCAATACGGACTAGCGGGAGAACACGAGCAGTACTTC.

This clone was counted a few times. The CDR3 loop is CASSALIAGGLDTQYF. The CDR3 DNA sequence: TGTGCCAGCAGCGCCCTCATAGCGGGAGGACTTGATACGCAGTATTTT. This chain joins TRBV9 and TRBJ2-3, with 10 bases identical to TRBD2. Germline CDR1 is SGDLS and CDR2 is YYNGEE. Germline trimming cut 3 bases from V and 6 bases from J; bases unmatched to any gene: 10. CDR3 length: 16 residues.

The J gene is TRBJ2-3, the V gene TRBV4-2, with 9 bases matching TRBD1. The CDR3 has 16 residues. Germline lookup yields CDR1 LGHNA and CDR2 YNFKEQ. Trimming removed 3 bases from V and 3 bases from J; junction bases left unmatched: 7. The CDR3 DNA follows: TGTGCCAGCAGCCACGAGACAGGGGGAGAGACAGATACGCAGTATTTT. Translated, it gives CASSHETGGETDTQYF.

The gene calls are TRBV4-3 and TRBJ2-1; D is unclear. Trimming removed 5 bases at V and 3 bases at J, with 8 bases between. Germline-derived CDR1 and CDR2 are LGHNA and YSLEER. The CDR3 runs 13 residues. The chain's CDR3 is CASSYRVYNEQFF. The DNA of the CDR3 is TGCGCCAGCAGCTACCGGGTCTACAATGAGCAGTTCTTC.

The chain carries TRBV10-1 and TRBJ2-3, with D maybe TRBD2 (5 bases). CDR1 WNHNN and CDR2 SYGVQD come from the germline V gene (reference sequence). Deletions cut 4 bases from V and 3 bases from J, with 17 bases between. The CDR3 loop spans 16 amino acids. The CDR3 reads CASSAGMSWSTDTQYF. DNA for the CDR3: TGCGCCAGCAGTGCCGGGATGTCTTGGTCTACAGATACGCAGTATTTT.

This clone was seen once. The CDR3 nucleotides read TGTGCCAGCAGTTACAGGGACAGGGCTAATGAAAAACTGTTTTTT. It is translated as CASSYRDRANEKLFF. V gene TRBV6-5 combines with J gene TRBJ1-4; 9 bases fit TRBD1. Germline trimming cut 2 bases from V and 3 bases from J; bases unmatched to any gene: 1. The CDR3 has 15 amino acids. Per the germline V gene, CDR1 is MNHEY and CDR2 is SVGAGI.

V and J are TRBV30 and TRBJ2-3, with TRBD2 matching 9 bases. Germline V gives CDR1 GTSNPN, CDR2 SVGIG (reference sequence). The V gene end was trimmed by 2 bases and the J gene end by 3 bases; junction bases not matched to a gene: 6. The CDR3 covers 15 residues. The CDR3 spells CAWSFLAGGTDTQYF. The CDR3, as DNA: TGTGCCTGGAGTTTCCTGGCGGGAGGGACAGATACGCAGTATTTT.

The rearrangement uses TRBV30 and TRBJ2-7; tentative D call: TRBD1 (6 bases). Germline V gene sequence: CDR1 GTSNPN, CDR2 SVGIG (reference sequence). V was clipped by 1 base and J by 6 bases, with 7 bases between them. The CDR3 runs 11 residues. CDR3 DNA sequence: TGTGCCTGGAGTGGAGGGGGCGAGCAGTACTTC. Amino acids: CAWSGGGEQYF.

The V call is TRBV11-3, the J call TRBJ2-7; no definite D call. Trimming shortened V by 5 bases and J by 0 bases, and 11 bases separated the two germline ends. From germline, CDR1 is SGHNT and CDR2 YENEEA. The CDR3 extends over 14 amino acids. The CDR3 bases are TGTGCCAGCAGCCAGGCAGCAGGCTCCTACGAGCAGTACTTC. Its translation: CASSQAAGSYEQYF.

The chain uses TRBV18 and TRBJ2-3; D ambiguous. The germline V gene encodes CDR1 KGHSH and CDR2 LQKENI. The CDR3 extends over 14 amino acids. V was shortened by 1 base and J by 4 bases, with 9 bases between the two germline ends. In nucleotides, the CDR3 is TGTGCCAGCTCACCACTACAACAGTCAGATACGCAGTATTTT. Translated: CASSPLQQSDTQYF.